A selection of T cell receptor beta chains follows, all from one sample in a study of cytomegalovirus exposure and HLA in healthy donors. The table came from immunoSEQ multiplex PCR; TCRdb's copy has only in-frame clones and leaves some out. The sample has 150,000 to 200,000 clones, roughly 81% seen once. Sequencing was carried out using PBMCs. These receptors were obtained from a woman under 40 in good health and CMV-seronegative. Each CDR3 is given with its conserved first and last residue. The D gene is left open where the match is weak. For some rows the clone size is stated as once, few or many, or as a class when expanded; others skip it.

v_gene	d_gene	abundance	j_gene	CDR3aa	CDR3nt
TRBV27	-	-	TRBJ2-3	CASSLFSTSTDTQYF	TGTGCCAGCAGTTTATTCTCGACAAGCACAGATACGCAGTATTTT
TRBV19	TRBD1	-	TRBJ1-5	CASSAGQLMNQPQHF	TGTGCCAGTAGTGCGGGACAGTTGATGAATCAGCCCCAGCATTTT
TRBV5-8	TRBD1	-	TRBJ1-4	CAAQGQGIGKLFF	TGTGCCGCCCAGGGACAGGGGATAGGAAAACTGTTTTTT
TRBV5-1	TRBD1	few	TRBJ1-6	CASSLAGTGKSPLHF	TGCGCCAGCAGCTTGGCTGGGACAGGGAAGTCACCCCTCCACTTT
TRBV7-6	-	once	TRBJ2-1	CASSVMNEQFF	TGTGCCAGCAGCGTAATGAATGAGCAGTTCTTC
TRBV19	TRBD2	-	TRBJ2-6	CASSTPPGGSGANVLTF	TGTGCCAGTAGTACCCCCCCGGGGGGCTCTGGGGCCAACGTCCTGACTTTC
TRBV25-1	TRBD2	-	TRBJ2-7	CASSGGRAGTDYEQYF	TGTGCCAGCAGTGGGGGGAGGGCGGGAACGGACTACGAGCAGTACTTC
TRBV4-2	-	many	TRBJ1-4	CASSQDLGGREKLFF	TGTGCCAGCAGCCAAGATTTGGGGGGGCGTGAAAAACTGTTTTTT
TRBV7-9	TRBD1	-	TRBJ1-2	CASSFTGVDGYTF	TGTGCCAGCAGCTTCACAGGGGTGGATGGCTACACCTTC
TRBV5-4	TRBD1	-	TRBJ2-3	CASSPGTGGTDTQYF	TGTGCCAGCAGCCCCGGGACAGGGGGGACAGATACGCAGTATTTT
TRBV5-1	TRBD1	-	TRBJ1-1	CASSLITGGRYTEAFF	TGCGCCAGCAGCTTGATTACAGGGGGAAGATACACTGAAGCTTTCTTT
TRBV2	-	-	TRBJ1-2	CASSPPGSPYGYTF	TGTGCCAGCAGCCCCCCCGGGTCCCCCTATGGCTACACCTTC
TRBV5-1	-	few	TRBJ2-3	CASSRLEDTQYF	TGCGCCAGCAGCCGACTAGAGGATACGCAGTATTTT
TRBV6-6	TRBD1	-	TRBJ2-7	CASRPGQGRYEQYF	TGTGCCAGCAGACCCGGACAGGGGAGGTACGAGCAGTACTTC
TRBV7-9	-	-	TRBJ1-5	CASSLGGRGINQPQHF	TGTGCCAGCAGCTTAGGAGGTAGGGGAATCAATCAGCCCCAGCATTTT
TRBV30	-	-	TRBJ1-1	CAWSSGAVTEAFF	TGTGCCTGGAGCTCAGGGGCCGTCACTGAAGCTTTCTTT
TRBV6-5	-	-	TRBJ1-3	CASSPTPGNTIYF	TGTGCCAGCAGTCCAACTCCCGGAAACACCATATATTTT
TRBV4-1	TRBD1	few	TRBJ2-7	CASSPRDRARYEQYF	TGCGCCAGCAGCCCCCGGGACAGGGCTCGCTACGAGCAGTACTTC
TRBV25-1	-	-	TRBJ1-1	CASRNGAEAFF	TGTGCCAGCAGAAATGGAGCTGAAGCTTTCTTT
TRBV27	-	-	TRBJ2-2	CASSGKAGLNTGELFF	TGTGCCAGCAGCGGTAAGGCAGGTTTGAACACCGGGGAGCTGTTTTTT
TRBV12-5	-	few	TRBJ2-3	CASGLQGVWDTQYF	TGTGCTAGTGGCCTACAGGGAGTATGGGATACGCAGTATTTT
TRBV5-1	-	-	TRBJ2-5	CASSLVGAQETQYF	TGCGCCAGCAGCTTGGTGGGGGCTCAAGAGACCCAGTACTTC
TRBV6-5	TRBD1	-	TRBJ2-7	CASSPPGQVSYEQYF	TGTGCCAGCAGTCCTCCGGGACAGGTCTCCTACGAGCAGTACTTC
TRBV7-3	TRBD1	-	TRBJ1-6	CASSLQGANSPLHF	TGTGCCAGCAGCTTACAGGGGGCAAATTCACCCCTCCACTTT
TRBV19	-	-	TRBJ2-7	CASSRTVVAEQYF	TGTGCCAGTAGTCGCACAGTGGTTGCCGAGCAGTACTTC
TRBV7-7	-	-	TRBJ2-5	CASSPGLAQETQYF	TGTGCCAGCAGCCCCGGACTGGCCCAAGAGACCCAGTACTTC
TRBV2	TRBD1	-	TRBJ1-1	CASSATTGGMNTEAFF	TGTGCCAGCAGTGCGACGACAGGGGGGATGAACACTGAAGCTTTCTTT
TRBV29-1	-	-	TRBJ2-7	CSPSWGHWWYEQYF	TGCAGCCCTTCATGGGGACACTGGTGGTACGAGCAGTACTTC
TRBV4-2	TRBD2	many	TRBJ2-7	CASSQVGLAGIAYEQYF	TGTGCCAGCAGCCAAGTGGGACTAGCGGGGATTGCCTACGAGCAGTACTTC
TRBV28	-	-	TRBJ2-6	CASSGGTGANVLTF	TGTGCCAGCAGCGGGGGGACAGGGGCCAACGTCCTGACTTTC
TRBV28	-	-	TRBJ2-3	CASSPSPDTQYF	TGTGCCAGCAGTCCTTCCCCGGATACGCAGTATTTT
TRBV7-6	-	-	TRBJ1-5	CASSLSVGQPQHF	TGTGCCAGCAGCTTATCGGTTGGTCAGCCCCAGCATTTT
TRBV6-1	-	-	TRBJ2-7	CASSASGSQSSYEQYF	TGTGCCAGCAGTGCCAGTGGGAGCCAGAGCTCCTACGAGCAGTACTTC
TRBV5-1	TRBD1	-	TRBJ2-6	CASSGTGQVGSGANVLTF	TGCGCCAGCAGCGGAACGGGACAGGTGGGCTCTGGGGCCAACGTCCTGACTTTC
TRBV7-9	TRBD2	-	TRBJ2-1	CASSYSGRASGEQFF	TGTGCCAGCAGTTACAGCGGGAGGGCCTCAGGTGAGCAGTTCTTC
TRBV23-1	-	-	TRBJ2-3	CASSRTGLRTDTQYF	TGCGCCAGCAGTAGAACAGGGTTGCGCACAGATACGCAGTATTTT
TRBV7-6	TRBD1	-	TRBJ2-1	CASSSGQGSSYNEQFF	TGTGCCAGCAGCTCAGGACAGGGTAGCTCCTACAATGAGCAGTTCTTC
TRBV5-1	-	-	TRBJ2-5	CASSLGTQYQETQYF	TGCGCCAGCAGCTTGGGGACTCAGTACCAAGAGACCCAGTACTTC
TRBV29-1	TRBD1	-	TRBJ1-5	CSFRGQLNQPQHF	TGCAGCTTCAGGGGGCAGCTCAATCAGCCCCAGCATTTT
TRBV19	-	-	TRBJ1-2	CASSTSMTENYGYTF	TGTGCCAGTAGTACCTCAATGACAGAAAACTATGGCTACACCTTC
TRBV15	TRBD2	-	TRBJ2-1	CATSNIGGLGFNEQFF	TGTGCCACCAGCAACATCGGGGGACTAGGCTTCAATGAGCAGTTCTTC
TRBV4-1	TRBD2	-	TRBJ2-1	CASSQASGGLYNEQFF	TGCGCCAGCAGCCAAGCTAGCGGGGGGCTGTACAATGAGCAGTTCTTC
TRBV18	-	-	TRBJ2-1	CASSPLRWREADNEQFF	TGTGCCAGCTCACCACTCCGCTGGCGGGAAGCGGACAATGAGCAGTTCTTC